This T cell receptor beta chain was sequenced during a study of T cell changes during pregnancy in multiple sclerosis. The assay was immunoSEQ multiplex PCR, and TCRdb's table has in-frame clones only and misses some. The profile shows around 34,000 clones, 94% of them singletons. The specimen comprised CD4+ T cells from peripheral blood mononuclear cells, sampled in the second trimester of pregnancy. This clonotype was sampled from a female donor with multiple sclerosis, enrolled in a pregnancy study.

The CDR3 region is CASRTGGQSIQYF. CDR3 sequence (DNA): TGTGCCAGCAGGACGGGAGGACAGAGCATTCAGTACTTC. V is TRBV2 and J is TRBJ2-4; a possible D gene is TRBD2 (7 bases). Germline V gene sequence: CDR1 SNHLY, CDR2 FYNNEI. Between the trimmed V and J ends, which lost 6 bases and 9 bases, there was a span of 15 bases. The CDR3 runs to 13 residues.